One sample yielded the 23 T cell receptor beta chains listed below, sequenced in a study of vaccination effects on CD4 cells after COVID-19. Repertoires were generated with immunoSEQ multiplex PCR, while TCRdb's copy carries only in-frame clones and drops some. The sample lists about 40,000 clones, about 62% occurring once. Researchers isolated CD4+ T cells once approximately eleven days of culture had elapsed. Every participant took two doses of the BNT162b2 or mRNA-1273 vaccine. These receptors have no identified antigens. The sample was CD4+ T cells from PBMCs cultured without peptide, taken after COVID-19 vaccination. The source of these receptors is a human donor who received a COVID-19 vaccine.

This clone was counted only a few times. Here the CDR3 DNA reads TGTGCCAGCAGCTTTAGGAGGACTAGCGGGAGGGCCGCCGGGGAGCTGTTTTTT. Protein product: CASSFRRTSGRAAGELFF. V and J are TRBV5-4 and TRBJ2-2; 15 bases map to TRBD2. V trimming: 2 bases; J trimming: 6 bases; junction bases outside the gene matches: 8. The CDR3 contains 18 residues. Germline values: CDR1 SGHNT, CDR2 YYREEE (reference sequence).

V usage is TRBV18 and J usage is TRBJ2-3; TRBD1 matches at 8 bases. CDR1 KGHSH and CDR2 LQKENI come from the germline V gene. V trimming: 6 bases; J trimming: 2 bases; junction bases outside the gene matches: 7. The CDR3 has 15 residues. The CDR3 nucleotides are TGTGCCAGCTCCCGACAGGGGATCTACACAGATACGCAGTATTTT. Its translation: CASSRQGIYTDTQYF.

V usage is TRBV2 and J usage is TRBJ2-2, with D unclear. V lost 2 bases, J lost 0 bases, and 10 bases lay in between. The CDR3 sequence is 16 residues long. Germline CDR1 and CDR2: SNHLY and FYNNEI. The CDR3 region is CASSEWQVSNTGELFF. The CDR3 DNA reads TGTGCCAGCAGTGAATGGCAGGTTTCGAACACCGGGGAGCTGTTTTTT.

V is TRBV7-9 and J is TRBJ1-2, with 7 bases matching TRBD1. CDR1 SEHNR and CDR2 FQNEAQ come from the germline V gene (reference sequence). This CDR3 comprises 15 residues. Losses at the gene ends were 1 base for V and 2 bases for J; bases not matched to a gene: 4. The CDR3 DNA sequence: TGTGCCAGCAGCTTAGACGTGACAGGGAACTATGGCTACACCTTC. Translated: CASSLDVTGNYGYTF. Based on the CDR3 plus reference TRBV7-9 and TRBJ1-2, the full variable domain is DTGVSQNPRHKITKRGQNVTFRCDPISEHNRLYWYRQTLGQGPEFLTYFQNEAQLEKSRLLSDRFSAERPKGSFSTLEIQRTEQGDSAMYLCASSLDVTGNYGYTFGSGTRLTVV.

The V and J genes are TRBV19 and TRBJ2-1; 9 bases are a match to TRBD1. The CDR3 has 15 amino acids. Trimming cost V 3 bases and J 4 bases; bases outside gene matches: 4. Germline-derived CDR1 and CDR2 are LNHDA and SQIVND (reference sequence). The CDR3 DNA reads as TGTGCCAGTAGTATTGACAGGGGGTTATACAATGAGCAGTTCTTC. Protein product: CASSIDRGLYNEQFF.

The rearrangement links TRBV29-1 to TRBJ2-3, with TRBD1 identical over 10 bases. This CDR3 contains 14 residues. CDR1 SQVTM and CDR2 ANQGSEA come from the germline V gene. Trimming cost V 7 bases and J 6 bases; bases outside gene matches: 10. For the CDR3, the DNA is TGCAGCGCCTCGTCCGGGACAGGGGCCGATACGCAGTATTTT. It codes for CSASSGTGADTQYF.

The chain recombines TRBV5-4 with TRBJ2-1, with D perhaps TRBD1 (6 bases). There are 11 residues in the CDR3. From germline, CDR1 is SGHNT and CDR2 YYREEE (reference sequence). Trimming took off 5 bases at V and 14 bases at J, with 14 bases between the two ends. The CDR3 nucleotides are TGTGCCAGCAGTTCACAGGGCTACGAGTTCTTC. Translation gives CASSSQGYEFF. Full variable domain (rest looked up from reference TRBV5-4 and TRBJ2-1): ETGVTQSPTHLIKTRGQQVTLRCSSQSGHNTVSWYQQALGQGPQFIFQYYREEENGRGNFPPRFSGLQFPNYSSELNVNALELDDSALYLCASSSQGYEFFGPGTRLTVL.

V and J are TRBV7-8 and TRBJ2-5; D is undetermined. The CDR3 is 12 amino acids. Trimming removed 5 bases at V and 4 bases at J, with 8 bases between. Germline V gives CDR1 SGHVS, CDR2 FQNEAQ. The CDR3 region has the DNA TGTGCCAGCAGCCAGAGGCTAGAGACCCAGTACTTC. Translation: CASSQRLETQYF.

V and J are TRBV6-5 and TRBJ2-1; D gene uncertain. From germline, CDR1 is MNHEY and CDR2 SVGAGI. V was clipped by 6 bases and J by 0 bases, with 9 bases between them. The CDR3 runs 14 residues. Here the CDR3 reads CASRSLSSYNEQFF. CDR3 in DNA: TGTGCCAGCAGGAGCTTGAGCTCCTACAATGAGCAGTTCTTC.

The J gene is TRBJ1-6, the V gene TRBV27; unclear D gene. The CDR3 has 17 residues. Germline V gene data show CDR1 as MNHEY and CDR2 as SMNVEV (reference sequence). V was pared by 5 bases and J by 7 bases, with 21 bases between. CDR3 in amino acids: CASSTPHGFLRNSPLHF. The CDR3 DNA is TGTGCCAGCAGTACCCCTCACGGATTCCTTCGAAATTCACCCCTCCACTTT.

As DNA, the CDR3 is TGTGCCAGCTCACCATTAGATGGCTCCTACAATGAGCAGTTCTTC. Amino acid sequence: CASSPLDGSYNEQFF. V usage is TRBV18 and J usage is TRBJ2-1; D remains unclear. This CDR3 has 15 amino acids. Germline V gene sequence: CDR1 KGHSH, CDR2 LQKENI. V lost 2 bases and J lost 0, with 8 bases in between.

DNA of the CDR3: TGTGCCAGCAGCTTACAGTATACCACTGGAAACACCATATATTTT. Translation gives CASSLQYTTGNTIYF. The V call is TRBV13, the J call TRBJ1-3; no reliable D call. Germline CDR1 and CDR2: PRHDT and FYEKMQ (reference sequence). The CDR3 is made up of 15 amino acids. Between the trimmed V and J ends, which lost 2 bases and 2 bases, there was a span of 10 bases. Filled out from reference TRBV13 and TRBJ1-3, the complete variable domain reads AAGVIQSPRHLIKEKRETATLKCYPIPRHDTVYWYQQGPGQDPQFLISFYEKMQSDKGSIPDRFSAQQFSDYHSELNMSSLELGDSALYFCASSLQYTTGNTIYFGEGSWLTVV.

The J gene is TRBJ2-7, the V gene TRBV18; D is uncertain. The CDR3 totals 16 residues. The V and J ends lost 4 bases and 2 bases respectively, with 18 bases between them. Germline CDR1 KGHSH, CDR2 LQKENI. The CDR3 DNA sequence: TGTGCCAGCTCACGCCAAAACACCCGAATCCCCTACGAGCAGTACTTC. Residues: CASSRQNTRIPYEQYF.

This clone turned up a few times. This CDR3 reads CASIVVEQETQYF. The CDR3 DNA follows: TGTGCCAGCATCGTAGTAGAGCAAGAGACCCAGTACTTC. V is TRBV2 and J is TRBJ2-5; no firm D call. The CDR3 totals 13 residues. The V end lost 7 bases, the J end lost 2 bases, and 11 bases lay between the germline ends. CDR1 and CDR2 (germline): SNHLY, FYNNEI. Using reference TRBV2 and TRBJ2-5 for the parts outside the CDR3, the full variable domain is EPEVTQTPSHQVTQMGQEVILRCVPISNHLYFYWYRQILGQKVEFLVSFYNNEISEKSEIFDDQFSVERPDGSNFTLKIRSTKLEDSAMYFCASIVVEQETQYFGPGTRLLVL.

The CDR3 sequence: CASSPRLYDSRYGYTF. The CDR3 nucleotides are TGTGCCAGCAGCCCCCGCCTTTATGACTCGCGCTATGGCTACACCTTC. The chain couples TRBV11-2 to TRBJ1-2; D call uncertain. Germline V gene data show CDR1 as SGHAT and CDR2 as FQNNGV. The CDR3 loop spans 16 amino acids. The ends were cut back, 5 bases at V and 4 bases at J, with 20 bases in the middle.

This chain connects TRBV6-1 to TRBJ2-1; TRBD2 matches at 12 bases. This CDR3 has 16 amino acids. With 2 bases clipped from V and 10 bases from J, the junction kept 9 bases outside the gene matches. CDR1 and CDR2 (germline): MNHNS, SASEGT. The CDR3 sequence: CASSEKRLAGDTEQFF. The DNA of the CDR3 is TGTGCCAGCAGTGAAAAAAGACTAGCGGGGGACACCGAGCAGTTCTTC.

The chain joins TRBV6-5 to TRBJ2-5, with 10 positions matching TRBD1. Germline CDR1 and CDR2: MNHEY and SVGAGI. V lost 6 bases and J lost 1; bases outside the gene matches: 2. The CDR3 covers 14 residues. The CDR3 sequence: CASRWTGGQETQYF. CDR3 sequence (DNA): TGTGCCAGCAGATGGACAGGGGGCCAAGAGACCCAGTACTTC.

The CDR3 loop is CASSLVGFNTGELFF. DNA for the CDR3: TGTGCCAGCAGCTTAGTAGGGTTCAACACCGGGGAGCTGTTTTTT. The chain couples TRBV11-2 to TRBJ2-2; no clear D gene. The CDR3 sequence is 15 residues long. From germline, CDR1 is SGHAT and CDR2 FQNNGV. V lost 1 base and J 2 bases, leaving 8 bases between the germline ends.

This clone was counted a single time. The V and J genes are TRBV6-4 and TRBJ2-2, with 10 bases fitting TRBD1. The CDR3 runs to 17 residues. Trimming at V came to 2 bases and at J to 6 bases, leaving 9 bases not matched to a gene. Germline values: CDR1 MRHNA, CDR2 SNTAGT. CDR3 DNA sequence: TGTGCCAGCAGTGACGGACAGGGGGTCTTGGGAGCCGGGGAGCTGTTTTTT. This encodes CASSDGQGVLGAGELFF.

A few counts support this clone. The chain couples TRBV7-9 to TRBJ2-1; 7 bases line up with TRBD2. This CDR3 region has 13 residues. J lost 6 bases, V lost 11 bases, and 10 bases had no gene match. CDR1 SEHNR and CDR2 FQNEAQ come from the germline V gene (reference sequence). This chain's CDR3 is CAVKAGKGNEQFF. The DNA for the CDR3 is TGTGCCGTTAAAGCGGGAAAAGGCAATGAGCAGTTCTTC.

The chain employs TRBV2 and TRBJ1-1, with 7 bases matching TRBD1. J was trimmed by 3 bases and V by 8 bases; bases with no gene match: 6. CDR1 SNHLY and CDR2 FYNNEI come from the germline V gene. The CDR3 has 13 residues. The CDR3 region is CASGQEVDTEAFF. The CDR3 coding sequence is TGTGCCAGCGGACAGGAAGTCGACACTGAAGCTTTCTTT.

The genes are TRBV10-3 and TRBJ1-2, with no clear D. Trimming shortened V by 3 bases and J by 2 bases, and 4 bases separated the two germline ends. This CDR3 is 12 amino acids long. The germline V gene has CDR1 ENHRY and CDR2 SYGVKD. CDR3 sequence: CAISERNYGYTF. The CDR3 DNA is TGTGCCATCAGTGAAAGAAACTATGGCTACACCTTC.

The CDR3: CASSPRSGGVRDEQYF. The DNA of the CDR3 is TGTGCCAGCTCACCAAGGAGCGGGGGCGTTAGGGACGAGCAGTACTTC. This chain uses TRBV18 with TRBJ2-7; 8 bases agree with TRBD2. The trim removed 2 bases at V and 5 bases at J, leaving 11 bases unmatched. The CDR3 length is 16 residues. Germline-derived CDR1 and CDR2 are KGHSH and LQKENI.